The rows below give T cell receptor beta chains drawn from one sample of a study of cytomegalovirus exposure and HLA in healthy donors. This table comes from immunoSEQ multiplex PCR, and its TCRdb copy is limited to in-frame clones, with some not included. The data show 100,000 to 150,000 clones, 80% seen once. The sequenced sample was PBMCs. These receptors came from a man in his forties or fifties in good health and CMV-seronegative. CDR3s include the opening cysteine and the closing phenylalanine or tryptophan. The order of the fields is V gene, J gene, D gene, clone size, CDR3 protein, CDR3 DNA. D genes are given only for firm matches. Some rows have no size entry. The others give once, few or many, or a class for an expanded clone.

V gene: TRBV7-2; J gene: TRBJ2-1; D gene: TRBD2; clone size: NA; CDR3 protein: CASRLITSVNEQFF; CDR3 DNA: TGTGCCAGCAGGTTAATTACTAGCGTCAATGAGCAGTTCTTC
V gene: TRBV7-3; J gene: TRBJ2-1; D gene: NA; clone size: once; CDR3 protein: CASSLTPGLEGQFF; CDR3 DNA: TGTGCCAGCAGCTTAACGCCCGGGTTGGAGGGACAGTTCTTC
V gene: TRBV30; J gene: TRBJ1-4; D gene: NA; clone size: NA; CDR3 protein: CAWSPRGQGYEKLFF; CDR3 DNA: TGTGCCTGGAGTCCCCGTGGGCAGGGTTATGAAAAACTGTTTTTT
V gene: TRBV14; J gene: TRBJ2-6; D gene: NA; clone size: NA; CDR3 protein: CASSQEGQFANVLTF; CDR3 DNA: TGTGCCAGCAGCCAAGAGGGACAATTCGCCAACGTCCTGACTTTC
V gene: TRBV6-5; J gene: TRBJ2-7; D gene: TRBD1; clone size: NA; CDR3 protein: CASSRTNRGYEQYF; CDR3 DNA: TGTGCCAGCAGTAGAACGAACAGGGGCTACGAGCAGTACTTC
V gene: TRBV10-3; J gene: TRBJ2-2; D gene: TRBD1; clone size: NA; CDR3 protein: CAISELVAGGTGELFF; CDR3 DNA: TGTGCCATCAGTGAGTTGGTAGCAGGGGGCACCGGGGAGCTGTTTTTT
V gene: TRBV29-1; J gene: TRBJ1-1; D gene: NA; clone size: NA; CDR3 protein: CSVEQNTEAFF; CDR3 DNA: TGCAGCGTTGAACAGAACACTGAAGCTTTCTTT
V gene: TRBV2; J gene: TRBJ2-2; D gene: TRBD2; clone size: NA; CDR3 protein: CASSGLAAGELFF; CDR3 DNA: TGTGCCAGCAGCGGACTAGCAGCCGGGGAGCTGTTTTTT
V gene: TRBV7-2; J gene: TRBJ1-4; D gene: NA; clone size: NA; CDR3 protein: CASSLVAGSNEKLFF; CDR3 DNA: TGTGCCAGCAGCTTAGTGGCAGGGTCTAATGAAAAACTGTTTTTT
V gene: TRBV7-3; J gene: TRBJ1-5; D gene: TRBD1; clone size: NA; CDR3 protein: CASSSPDRGNQPQHF; CDR3 DNA: TGTGCCAGCAGCTCCCCTGACAGGGGGAATCAGCCCCAGCATTTT
V gene: TRBV7-9; J gene: TRBJ1-1; D gene: NA; clone size: NA; CDR3 protein: CASRPERTEAFF; CDR3 DNA: TGTGCCAGCAGACCTGAACGGACTGAAGCTTTCTTT
V gene: TRBV5-1; J gene: TRBJ2-5; D gene: TRBD2; clone size: NA; CDR3 protein: CASSRMTSGTIETQYF; CDR3 DNA: TGCGCCAGCAGCCGCATGACTAGCGGGACAATAGAGACCCAGTACTTC
V gene: TRBV18; J gene: TRBJ2-2; D gene: NA; clone size: NA; CDR3 protein: CASSPSLGEREELFF; CDR3 DNA: TGTGCCAGCTCACCTAGTCTAGGGGAACGCGAGGAGCTGTTTTTT
V gene: TRBV5-1; J gene: TRBJ2-5; D gene: TRBD2; clone size: NA; CDR3 protein: CASSWTGTSEETQYF; CDR3 DNA: TGCGCCAGCAGCTGGACCGGGACTAGCGAAGAGACCCAGTACTTC
V gene: TRBV14; J gene: TRBJ2-7; D gene: TRBD1; clone size: NA; CDR3 protein: CASSPRTGTSEQYF; CDR3 DNA: TGTGCCAGCAGCCCGCGGACAGGGACGAGTGAGCAGTACTTC
V gene: TRBV7-3; J gene: TRBJ1-1; D gene: NA; clone size: once; CDR3 protein: CASRGQTNTEAFF; CDR3 DNA: TGTGCCAGCAGGGGGCAGACGAACACTGAAGCTTTCTTT
V gene: TRBV27; J gene: TRBJ1-6; D gene: NA; clone size: NA; CDR3 protein: CASSLLQGSPLHF; CDR3 DNA: TGTGCCAGCAGTTTACTCCAGGGTTCACCCCTCCACTTT
V gene: TRBV2; J gene: TRBJ2-7; D gene: TRBD2; clone size: NA; CDR3 protein: CASKPTSGESYEQYF; CDR3 DNA: TGTGCCAGCAAGCCAACTAGCGGGGAGTCCTACGAGCAGTACTTC
V gene: TRBV6-1; J gene: TRBJ2-7; D gene: TRBD1; clone size: NA; CDR3 protein: CASRSDRDSYEQYF; CDR3 DNA: TGTGCCAGCAGATCGGACAGGGACTCCTACGAGCAGTACTTC
V gene: TRBV7-9; J gene: TRBJ1-2; D gene: NA; clone size: NA; CDR3 protein: CASSLATALYGYTF; CDR3 DNA: TGTGCCAGCAGCTTAGCCACAGCATTATATGGCTACACCTTC